This T cell receptor (beta chain) was sequenced in a study of Ad26.COV2.S vaccination and SARS-CoV-2 variants. Germline trimming cut 5 bases from V and 5 bases from J; bases unmatched to any gene: 9. The CDR3 consists of 16 residues. Germline CDR1 SEHNR, CDR2 FQNEAQ (reference sequence). General observations from the study: Similar non-spike TCR breadth was seen in vaccine and placebo recipients. After vaccination, substantial breadth of spike-specific CD8+ and CD4+ responses was reported. Recipients given vaccine exceeded placebo recipients in spike-specific TCR breadth. Overall T cell responses may have been underestimated by the analyses of TCR breadth and depth.

On this clone: Its target is not known.

Sequencing used immunoSEQ multiplex PCR; TCRdb keeps in-frame clones, though not all of them. The profile shows approximately 340,000 clones, roughly 94% of them singletons. The chain has TRBV7-9 and TRBJ2-5; 12 bases are shared with TRBD2. The receptor comes from a human donor who had recovered from COVID-19. Here the sequenced sample was peripheral blood, taken after recovery from COVID-19. CDR3 DNA sequence: TGTGCCAGCAGCATCGACCTAGCGGGGGGGCCGGAGACCCAGTACTTC. Translating gives CASSIDLAGGPETQYF.